This T cell receptor (beta chain) was captured by sequencing in a study of cytomegalovirus exposure and HLA in healthy donors (dated by TCRdb to the late 2010s). Regarding the complete study: A later analysis indicated that the roughly 130 validation repertoires were generated on the platform also employed for the roughly 650 repertoires of the first cohort. A separate validation cohort of over a hundred different subjects was used in addition to the 666-subject first cohort. The study combined high-throughput TCR immunosequencing, statistical association of individual TCRs with disease status, and machine learning to predict cytomegalovirus infection status. The study was designed to test whether signatures of past pathogen exposure could be identified by cataloging public T cell receptors. General findings and caveats noted by the study authors: In a later analysis, TCRs clustered in the first cohort were found to also tend to co-occur in the 130 or so validation repertoires, with 94% of cluster scores above 0. According to the authors, the approach could potentially be generalized to other disease states and immunological phenotypes. While some public TCRs were present in many individuals, most TCR sequences turned up only very rarely across donors. The study listed approximately 150 TCR beta chains as associated with cytomegalovirus. In vitro tests confirmed that three of the cytomegalovirus-associated TCR beta chains recognize cytomegalovirus antigens. The classifier was reported to diagnose cytomegalovirus status with high specificity and sensitivity in both the original cohort and the validation cohort. A later analysis lacked HLA typing for the validation cohort, so it scored co-occurrence in that cohort across all 110 or so repertoires.

The donors were included in the validation cohort of some 120 subjects, a group kept apart from the approximately 650-subject first cohort. As to this clone: Its antigen remains undetermined. No quality values exist for individual bases; no much larger clone is one base distant.

Receptor amplification or capture employed the immunoSEQ multiplex PCR assay. Per the authors' processing: A statistical classification framework was built to diagnose cytomegalovirus status from the catalog of TCR beta chain sequences. In TCRdb, the immuneACCESS table is reduced to in-frame sequences with V and J assigned. These tables do not hold every clone; where another copy was compared, an unresolved V gene accounts for under half, and the others remain unexplained. The D gene and trimming were derived from the DNA, and the V and J assignments and clone size from that table. The sample table lists about 200,000 clones, approximately 87% of them with a count of one. The ten biggest clones cover roughly 5.7% of the sample. The junction carries 16 bases between V and J, which are trimmed by 10 bases and 0 bases respectively. The CDR3 numbers 16 residues from cysteine through phenylalanine. The CDR3 DNA has 48 bases and is translated from base 1. Via the germline V gene, CDR1 is SNHLY and CDR2 FYNNEI.

The receptor was isolated from a woman aged 18-29 years in good health and CMV-seronegative. This chain is built from TRBV2 and TRBJ1-6, with TRBD1 perhaps the D gene, on 6 matching bases. The sequencing sample was made of PBMCs. Here is the DNA: TGTGCCACCACGGGGGCCGAAAGCTCCTATAATTCACCCCTCCACTTT. It specifies CATTGAESSYNSPLHF.